This TCR beta chain was retrieved from a study of cytomegalovirus exposure and HLA in healthy donors. Across the whole study: Among approximately 400 genotyped donors, around 80% fell in the Caucasian-associated ancestry cluster.

Primers included in the PCR were 60 Vbeta and 13 Jbeta primers. Here immunoSEQ multiplex PCR was the method, and the copy in TCRdb shows in-frame clones only, minus some. The repertoire holds 150,000 to 200,000 clones, about 88% seen once, with roughly 0.24% in the top ten. This clone was counted a few times. Each donor was nominally healthy when sampled (though unrecorded immune exposures were likely). Sequencing input: PBMCs. The source is a girl less than two years old in good health and CMV-seronegative.

The CDR3 coding sequence is TGTGCCAGCAGCCCGTACAGGATGGGTGGAAACACCATATATTTT. This encodes CASSPYRMGGNTIYF. This sequence joins TRBV14 and TRBJ1-3; TRBD1 might be the D (5 bases). The CDR3 covers 15 residues. Germline V gene sequence: CDR1 SGHDN, CDR2 FVKESK. Trimming cost V 4 bases and J 3 bases, with 13 bases left between them.